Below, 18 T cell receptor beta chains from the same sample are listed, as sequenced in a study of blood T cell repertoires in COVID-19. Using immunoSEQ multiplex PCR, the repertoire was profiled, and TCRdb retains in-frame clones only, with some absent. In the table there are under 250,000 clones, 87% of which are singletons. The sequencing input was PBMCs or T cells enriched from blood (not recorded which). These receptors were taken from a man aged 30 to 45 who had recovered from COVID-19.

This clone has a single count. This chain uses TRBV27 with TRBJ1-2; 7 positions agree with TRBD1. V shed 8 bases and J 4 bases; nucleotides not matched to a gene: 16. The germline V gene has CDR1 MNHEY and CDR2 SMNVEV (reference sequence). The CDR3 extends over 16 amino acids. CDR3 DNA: TGTGCCAGCTCCGGGGCAGGGGGTATATTTGGCTATGGCTACACCTTC. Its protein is CASSGAGGIFGYGYTF.

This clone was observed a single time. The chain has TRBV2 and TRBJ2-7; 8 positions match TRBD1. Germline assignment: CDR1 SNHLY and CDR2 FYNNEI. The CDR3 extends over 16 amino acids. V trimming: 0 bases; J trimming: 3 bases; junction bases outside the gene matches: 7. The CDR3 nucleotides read TGTGCCAGCAGTGAAGCTGTCAGGGGGCTTGGCTACGAGCAGTACTTC. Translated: CASSEAVRGLGYEQYF.

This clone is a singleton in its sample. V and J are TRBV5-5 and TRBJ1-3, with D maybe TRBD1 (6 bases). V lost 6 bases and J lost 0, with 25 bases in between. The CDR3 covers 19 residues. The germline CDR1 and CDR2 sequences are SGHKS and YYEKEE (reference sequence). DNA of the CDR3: TGTGCCAGCAACCGCGCGATTAACAGGGATCTCGCCTCTGGAAACACCATATATTTT. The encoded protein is CASNRAINRDLASGNTIYF.

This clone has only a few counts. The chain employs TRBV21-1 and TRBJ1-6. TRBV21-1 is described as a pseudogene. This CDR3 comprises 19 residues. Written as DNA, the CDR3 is TGTGCCAGCAGCAAAGAAGAACTGCAGTCGCGGTCCTATAATTCACCCCTCCACTTT. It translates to CASSKEELQSRSYNSPLHF.

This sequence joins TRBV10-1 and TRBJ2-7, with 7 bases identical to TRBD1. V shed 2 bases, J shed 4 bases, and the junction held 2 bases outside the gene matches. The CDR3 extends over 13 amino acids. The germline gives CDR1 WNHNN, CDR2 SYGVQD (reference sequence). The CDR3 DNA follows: TGCGCCAGCAGTGAGAACAGGGGTTACGAGCAGTACTTC. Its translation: CASSENRGYEQYF.

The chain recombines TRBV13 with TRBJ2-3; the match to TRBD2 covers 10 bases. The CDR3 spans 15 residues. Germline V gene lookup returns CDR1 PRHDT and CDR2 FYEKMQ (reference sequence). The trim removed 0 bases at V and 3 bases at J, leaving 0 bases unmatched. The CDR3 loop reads CASSLGLAGTDTQYF. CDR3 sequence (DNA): TGTGCCAGCAGCTTAGGACTAGCGGGGACAGATACGCAGTATTTT.

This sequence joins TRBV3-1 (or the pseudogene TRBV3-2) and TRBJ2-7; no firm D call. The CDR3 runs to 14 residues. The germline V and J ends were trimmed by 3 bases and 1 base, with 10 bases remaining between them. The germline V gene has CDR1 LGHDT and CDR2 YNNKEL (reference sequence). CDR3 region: CASSQVTLSYEQYF. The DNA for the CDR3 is TGTGCCAGCAGCCAGGTTACTCTGTCCTACGAGCAGTACTTC.

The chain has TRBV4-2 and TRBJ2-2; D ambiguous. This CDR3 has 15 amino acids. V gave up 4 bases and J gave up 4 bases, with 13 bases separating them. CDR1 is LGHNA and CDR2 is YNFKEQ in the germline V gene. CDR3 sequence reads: CASSPNPGSTGELFF. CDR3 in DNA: TGTGCCAGCAGCCCAAACCCGGGTTCCACCGGGGAGCTGTTTTTT.

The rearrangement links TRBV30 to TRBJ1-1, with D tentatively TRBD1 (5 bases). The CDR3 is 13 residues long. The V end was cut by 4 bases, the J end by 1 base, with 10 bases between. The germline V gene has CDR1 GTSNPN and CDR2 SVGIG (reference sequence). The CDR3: CAWKGLANTEAFF. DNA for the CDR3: TGTGCCTGGAAGGGACTGGCGAACACTGAAGCTTTCTTT.

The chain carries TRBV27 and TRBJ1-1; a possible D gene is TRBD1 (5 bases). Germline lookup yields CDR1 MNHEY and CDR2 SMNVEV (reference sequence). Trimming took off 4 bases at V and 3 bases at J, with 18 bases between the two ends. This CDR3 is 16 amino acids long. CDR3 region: CASSSERSGGDTEAFF. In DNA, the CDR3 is TGTGCCAGCAGTTCCGAGCGATCGGGGGGGGACACTGAAGCTTTCTTT.

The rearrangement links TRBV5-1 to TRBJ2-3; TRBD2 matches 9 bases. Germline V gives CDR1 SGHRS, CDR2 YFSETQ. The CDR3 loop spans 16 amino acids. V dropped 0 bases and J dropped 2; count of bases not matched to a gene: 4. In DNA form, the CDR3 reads TGCGCCAGCAGCTTGGTTTTAGCGGGAGCCACAGATACGCAGTATTTT. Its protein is CASSLVLAGATDTQYF.

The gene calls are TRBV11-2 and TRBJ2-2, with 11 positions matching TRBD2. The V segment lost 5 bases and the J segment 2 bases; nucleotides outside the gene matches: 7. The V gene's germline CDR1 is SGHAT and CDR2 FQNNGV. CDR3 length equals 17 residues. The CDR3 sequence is CASSPFTSGRNTGELFF. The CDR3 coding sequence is TGTGCCAGCAGCCCATTCACTAGCGGGAGAAACACCGGGGAGCTGTTTTTT.

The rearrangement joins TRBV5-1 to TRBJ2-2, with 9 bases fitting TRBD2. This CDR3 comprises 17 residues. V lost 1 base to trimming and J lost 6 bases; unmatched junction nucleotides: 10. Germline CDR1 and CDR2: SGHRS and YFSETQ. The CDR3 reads CASSLPLAGVGAGELFF. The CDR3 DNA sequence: TGCGCCAGCAGCTTGCCTTTAGCGGGAGTGGGCGCCGGGGAGCTGTTTTTT.

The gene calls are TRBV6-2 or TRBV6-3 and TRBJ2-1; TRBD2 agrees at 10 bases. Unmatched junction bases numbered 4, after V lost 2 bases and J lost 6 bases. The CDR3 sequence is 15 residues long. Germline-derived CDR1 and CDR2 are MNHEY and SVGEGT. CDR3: CASSYLAGVFNEQFF. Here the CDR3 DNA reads TGTGCCAGCAGTTACCTAGCGGGGGTCTTCAATGAGCAGTTCTTC.

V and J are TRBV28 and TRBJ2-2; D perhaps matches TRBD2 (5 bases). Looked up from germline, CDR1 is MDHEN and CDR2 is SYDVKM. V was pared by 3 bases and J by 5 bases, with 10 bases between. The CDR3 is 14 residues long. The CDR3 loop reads CASSFGIETGELFF. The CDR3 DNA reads TGTGCCAGCAGTTTCGGGATCGAAACCGGGGAGCTGTTTTTT.

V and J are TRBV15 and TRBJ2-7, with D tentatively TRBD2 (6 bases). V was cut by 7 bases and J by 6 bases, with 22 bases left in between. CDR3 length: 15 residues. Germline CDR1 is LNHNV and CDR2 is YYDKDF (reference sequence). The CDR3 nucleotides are TGTGCCACCACGGGACTTTACCGTGAGGGTAGCGAGCAGTACTTC. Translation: CATTGLYREGSEQYF.

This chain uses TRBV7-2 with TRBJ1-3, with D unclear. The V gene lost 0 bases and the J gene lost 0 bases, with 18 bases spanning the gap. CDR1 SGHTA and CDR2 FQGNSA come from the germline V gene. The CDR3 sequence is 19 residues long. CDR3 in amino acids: CASSLAPGTPRSSGNTIYF. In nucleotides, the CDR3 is TGTGCCAGCAGCTTAGCTCCGGGTACACCTCGGAGCTCTGGAAACACCATATATTTT. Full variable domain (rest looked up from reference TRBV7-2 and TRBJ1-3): GAGVSQSPSNKVTEKGKDVELRCDPISGHTALYWYRQSLGQGLEFLIYFQGNSAPDKSGLPSDRFSAERTGGSVSTLTIQRTQQEDSAVYLCASSLAPGTPRSSGNTIYFGEGSWLTVV.

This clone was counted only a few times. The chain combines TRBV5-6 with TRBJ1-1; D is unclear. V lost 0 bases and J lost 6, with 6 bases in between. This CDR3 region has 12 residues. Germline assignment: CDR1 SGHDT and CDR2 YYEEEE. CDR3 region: CASSLGGPEAFF. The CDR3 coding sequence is TGTGCCAGCAGCTTGGGCGGGCCTGAAGCTTTCTTT.